The present T cell receptor (beta chain) was sequenced within a study of T cells in Graves' hyperthyroidism and ophthalmopathy. Study-wide points: The model foresaw ophthalmopathy a median roughly 6 months prior to onset. Among clonotypes expanded in thyroid above 0.001, most were also found in blood. A model built on 13 V-J features separated ophthalmopathy from stable hyperthyroidism.

There are a few counts of this clonotype. Its target is unknown. Clinical symptoms, serum thyroxine, TRAb, thyroid ultrasound and orbital computed tomography established diagnosis. V trimming: 6 bases; J trimming: 0 bases; junction bases outside the gene matches: 14. Germline CDR1 and CDR2: SGHVS and FQNEAQ. The CDR3 sequence is 18 residues long. Amplified regions were TCR beta CDR3 sequences from RNA transcripts. The HTBI primer set served for first-round RT-PCR of the TCR CDR3. One entry per CDR3 protein, called by TCRdb with MiXCR from the multiplex PCR reads. The table shows over 650,000 distinct CDR3 sequences, with 45% occurring only once.

The chain joins TRBV7-8 to TRBJ1-5, with 7 bases fitting TRBD1. This TCR came from an adult man with Graves' disease, either hyperthyroidism or ophthalmopathy (not recorded which). Material for sequencing was peripheral blood or thyroid tissue (not recorded which). CDR3 coding DNA: TGTGCCAGCAGTTATAAAAGGGACAGCCCTTATAGCAATCAGCCCCAGCATTTT. This sequence encodes CASSYKRDSPYSNQPQHF.